This T cell receptor beta chain is drawn from a study of long-term antiretroviral therapy in people with HIV. Study observations and caveats: HIV repertoires covered narrower CDR3 length ranges than controls did.

Worth noting for this clone: What it binds is not known.

Researchers report immunoSEQ v3.0 was run at survey level. Clones were sequenced by immunoSEQ multiplex PCR, and TCRdb holds only the in-frame ones, with some missing. Counted here are 20,000 to 25,000 clones, around 87% occurring once; the ten biggest clones make up 6.5% to 10%. The sequence was obtained from a man between 18 and 35 years old with HIV. Sequencing was performed on unsorted PBMCs, taken 0.2 years before starting antiretroviral therapy.

This chain's CDR3 is CASSAGAYEQYF. DNA of the CDR3: TGTGCCAGCAGCGCGGGAGCCTACGAGCAGTACTTC. The chain employs TRBV13 and TRBJ2-7, with 7 bases that match TRBD2. This CDR3 comprises 12 residues. Trimming at V came to 5 bases and at J to 2 bases, leaving 0 bases not matched to a gene. Germline V CDR1 and CDR2: PRHDT, FYEKMQ (reference sequence).